Below are 2 T cell receptor beta chains sequenced from a single sample in a study of T cells in Graves' hyperthyroidism and ophthalmopathy. RNA transcripts provided the source from which TCR beta CDR3 regions were amplified. The HTBI primer set drove a first-round RT-PCR of the TCR CDR3. Using its own MiXCR run on the multiplex PCR reads, TCRdb lists one record per CDR3 protein. The data contain 550,000 to 700,000 distinct CDR3 sequences, 40% to 55% of them seen just once; the ten biggest clones take up under 20%. The sample was peripheral blood or thyroid tissue (not recorded which). These receptors were obtained from an adult woman with Graves' disease, either hyperthyroidism or ophthalmopathy (not recorded which).

This clonotype was found a few times. The chain is built from TRBV25-1 and TRBJ1-6; 8 bases align to TRBD1. CDR1 is MGHDK, CDR2 SYGVNS, per germline. V dropped 4 bases and J dropped 6; count of bases not matched to a gene: 5. This CDR3 contains 15 residues. CDR3 region: CASSARQGPNSPLHF. CDR3 sequence (DNA): TGTGCCAGCAGTGCCAGACAGGGGCCTAATTCACCCCTCCACTTT.

This clonotype occurred many times. The rearrangement links TRBV13 to TRBJ2-5; no firm D call. CDR1 is PRHDT and CDR2 is FYEKMQ in the germline V gene (reference sequence). This CDR3 has 14 residues. V gave up 2 bases and J gave up 0 bases, with 7 bases separating them. CDR3 sequence reads: CASSLRVYQETQYF. In DNA form, the CDR3 reads TGTGCCAGCAGCTTACGGGTGTACCAAGAGACCCAGTACTTC.